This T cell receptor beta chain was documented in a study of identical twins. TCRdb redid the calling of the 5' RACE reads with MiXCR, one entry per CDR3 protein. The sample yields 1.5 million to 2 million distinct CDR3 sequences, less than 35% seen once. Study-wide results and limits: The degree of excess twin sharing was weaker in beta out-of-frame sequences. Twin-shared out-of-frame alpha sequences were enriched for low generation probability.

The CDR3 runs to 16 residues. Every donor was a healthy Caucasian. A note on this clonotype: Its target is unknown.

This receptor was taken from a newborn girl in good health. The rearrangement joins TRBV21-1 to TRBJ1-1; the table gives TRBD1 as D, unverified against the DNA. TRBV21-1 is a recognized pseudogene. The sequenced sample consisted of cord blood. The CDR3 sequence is CASSKAGGPSGTEAFF. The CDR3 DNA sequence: TGTGCCAGCAGCAAAGCAGGGGGCCCTAGCGGCACTGAAGCTTTCTTT.